These 5 T cell receptor beta chains share one sample of origin, sequenced in a study of blood T cells in healthy people across ages. A second PCR, run for roughly 7 to 11 cycles, used a sample-barcoded 5' primer plus a J-beta primer mix. A single record per CDR3 protein comes from TCRdb applying MiXCR to the 5' RACE reads. The top ten clones hold approximately 28% of a sample with about 280,000 distinct CDR3 sequences, 25% to 30% of them seen once. The sample was blood. These receptor sequences come from a woman in her 70s in good health.

The chain combines TRBV10-3 with TRBJ2-3, with D unresolved. The CDR3 is 12 residues long. Germline lookup yields CDR1 ENHRY and CDR2 SYGVKD. Trimming removed 8 bases from V and 2 bases from J, with 8 bases in between. The CDR3 sequence: CAIGQNTDTQYF. The CDR3 nucleotides read TGTGCCATCGGCCAGAACACAGATACGCAGTATTTT.

This clonotype was counted only a few times. The rearrangement uses TRBV24-1 and TRBJ1-2; D is unclear. The V and J ends lost 3 bases and 13 bases respectively, with 20 bases between them. Germline loops: CDR1 KGHDR, CDR2 SFDVKD. The CDR3 spans 14 residues. The CDR3 DNA reads TGTGCCACCAGTGATCCTCCCTCTCAGGTCGCGTCCACCTTC. Its translation is CATSDPPSQVASTF.

This clonotype was observed a few times. The chain uses TRBV14 and TRBJ2-4; tentative D call: TRBD2 (5 bases). CDR1 is SGHDN and CDR2 is FVKESK in the germline V gene. This CDR3 has 16 amino acids. V lost 1 base to trimming and J lost 0 bases, with 10 bases between them. CDR3 amino acids: CASSQGGLGAKNIQYF. The DNA for the CDR3 is TGTGCCAGCAGCCAAGGTGGACTGGGAGCCAAAAACATTCAGTACTTC.

This clonotype was seen only a few times. The chain carries TRBV27 and TRBJ2-2, with TRBD2 matching 7 bases. The CDR3 totals 15 residues. CDR1 and CDR2 (germline): MNHEY, SMNVEV (reference sequence). Unmatched junction bases numbered 6, after V lost 3 bases and J lost 5 bases. The chain's CDR3 is CASSLAGVGTGELFF. As DNA, the CDR3 is TGTGCCAGCAGTTTGGCGGGAGTAGGTACCGGGGAGCTGTTTTTT.

The chain uses TRBV7-9 and TRBJ1-1; 7 positions agree with TRBD1. This CDR3 spans 15 amino acids. CDR1 is SEHNR and CDR2 is FQNEAQ in the germline V gene (reference sequence). Losses at the gene ends were 5 bases for V and 4 bases for J; bases not matched to a gene: 10. The CDR3 DNA is TGTGCCAGCAGCGTATACAGGGGTTTGGGCACTGAAGCTTTCTTT. It is translated as CASSVYRGLGTEAFF.